This T cell receptor beta chain stems from a study of response to subunit inactivated influenza vaccine. Between the trimmed V and J ends, which lost 3 bases and 8 bases, there was a span of 13 bases. This CDR3 contains 13 residues. Germline CDR1 and CDR2: DFQATT and SNEGSKA (reference sequence). TCRdb re-analysed the RT-PCR reads in MiXCR, keeping a single row per CDR3 protein. The data hold a few hundred thousand distinct CDR3 sequences, with 20% to 25% observed a single time. The source of this sequence is a man aged 50 to 69 who received an inactivated influenza vaccine. The chain joins TRBV20-1 to TRBJ1-4; TRBD1 might be the D (6 bases). Sequenced material: PBMCs from blood, taken less than 22 months after vaccination. The DNA for the CDR3 is TGCAGTGCTAGGAGAGGTCAGGGGGAAAAACTGTTTTTT. Its translation: CSARRGQGEKLFF.